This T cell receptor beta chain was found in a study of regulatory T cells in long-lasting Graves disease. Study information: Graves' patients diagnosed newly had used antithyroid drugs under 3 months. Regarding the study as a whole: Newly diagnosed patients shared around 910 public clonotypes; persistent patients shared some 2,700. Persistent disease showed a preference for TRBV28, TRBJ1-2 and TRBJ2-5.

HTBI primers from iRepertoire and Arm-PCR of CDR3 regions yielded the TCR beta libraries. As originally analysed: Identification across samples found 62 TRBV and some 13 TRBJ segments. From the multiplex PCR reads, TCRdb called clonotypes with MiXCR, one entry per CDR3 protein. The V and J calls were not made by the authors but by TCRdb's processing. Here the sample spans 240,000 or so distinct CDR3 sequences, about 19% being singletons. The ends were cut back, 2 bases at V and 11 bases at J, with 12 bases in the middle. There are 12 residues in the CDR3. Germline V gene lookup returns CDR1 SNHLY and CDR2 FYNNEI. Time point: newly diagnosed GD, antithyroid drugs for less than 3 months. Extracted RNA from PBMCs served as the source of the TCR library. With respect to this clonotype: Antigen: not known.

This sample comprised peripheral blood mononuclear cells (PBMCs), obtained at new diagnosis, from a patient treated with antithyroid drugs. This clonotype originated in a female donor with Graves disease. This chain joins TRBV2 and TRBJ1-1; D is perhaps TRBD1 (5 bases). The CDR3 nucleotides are TGTGCCAGCAGTGAAAACAAGGGGCTGGCTTTCTTT. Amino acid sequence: CASSENKGLAFF.